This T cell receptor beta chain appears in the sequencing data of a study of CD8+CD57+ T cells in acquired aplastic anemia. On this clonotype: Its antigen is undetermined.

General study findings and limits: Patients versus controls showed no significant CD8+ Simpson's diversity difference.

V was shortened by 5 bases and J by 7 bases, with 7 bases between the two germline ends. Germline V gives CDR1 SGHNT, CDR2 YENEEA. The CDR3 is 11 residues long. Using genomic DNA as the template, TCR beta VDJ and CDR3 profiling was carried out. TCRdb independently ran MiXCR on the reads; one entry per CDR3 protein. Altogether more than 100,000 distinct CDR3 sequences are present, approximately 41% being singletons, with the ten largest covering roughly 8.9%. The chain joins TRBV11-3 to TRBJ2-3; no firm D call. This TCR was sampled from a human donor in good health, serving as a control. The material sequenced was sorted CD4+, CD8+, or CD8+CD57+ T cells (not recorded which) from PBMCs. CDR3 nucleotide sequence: TGTGCCAGCAGCCAGGCGAATACGCAGTATTTT. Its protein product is CASSQANTQYF.